This TCR beta chain was sequenced for a study of cytomegalovirus exposure and HLA in healthy donors. Researchers ran the PCR with 60 Vbeta and 13 Jbeta primers. Only in-frame clones appear in the TCRdb table, and some are missing; sequencing was by immunoSEQ multiplex PCR. Here the sample spans around 200,000 clones, approximately 84% being singletons. The CDR3 is made up of 15 amino acids. From germline, CDR1 is LGHNA and CDR2 YSLEER. With 0 bases removed from V and 0 bases from J, the gap between germline ends came to 9 bases. The V gene is TRBV4-3, the J gene TRBJ2-7, with D unresolved. The source of this sequence is a man in his forties or fifties in good health and CMV-seronegative. The sequenced sample was PBMCs. DNA of the CDR3: TGCGCCAGCAGCCAAGAAAGATACAGCTCCTACGAGCAGTACTTC. Encoded protein: CASSQERYSSYEQYF.